Below, 2 T cell receptor beta chains from the same sample are listed, as sequenced in a study of blood T cell repertoires in COVID-19. The method was immunoSEQ multiplex PCR; TCRdb's version includes in-frame clones alone and lacks a portion of them. The sample has about 160,000 clones; about 83% are singletons. Sequencing was performed on peripheral blood. The receptors stem from a woman between 70 and 85 years old with COVID-19, enrolled during active disease.

The chain is built from TRBV7-7 and TRBJ2-5; TRBD2 agrees at 15 bases. The germline gives CDR1 SSHAT, CDR2 FNYEAQ (reference sequence). This CDR3 is built from 18 residues. J gave up 3 bases and V 4 bases, and 9 bases lay outside the gene matches. CDR3 sequence reads: CASSSGLAGGPRKETQYF. The DNA of the CDR3 is TGTGCCAGCAGCTCCGGACTAGCGGGGGGGCCAAGGAAAGAGACCCAGTACTTC.

The rearrangement uses TRBV28 and TRBJ2-1, with TRBD2 matching over 13 bases. This CDR3 has 15 residues. CDR1 and CDR2 from the germline V gene are MDHEN and SYDVKM. Trimming took 8 bases from V and 6 from J; bases not matched to a gene: 7. CDR3 DNA: TGTGCCAGCGGGACTAGCGGGAATCTAGCCAATGAGCAGTTCTTC. It encodes CASGTSGNLANEQFF.